This TCR beta chain comes out of a study of T-cell reconstitution after alpha-beta-depleted transplantation in children. This CDR3 region has 15 residues. CDR1 SGHRS and CDR2 YFSETQ come from the germline V gene. The ends lost 0 bases at V and 0 bases at J; junction bases unmatched: 2. Library preparation (for TCRbeta) was performed with unique molecular identifiers. TCRdb reanalysed the PCR reads using MiXCR and keeps one entry per CDR3 protein. Altogether under 450,000 distinct CDR3 sequences are present, 13% being singletons, with the ten largest covering approximately 4.3%. This clonotype was counted many times.

The chain links TRBV5-1 to TRBJ1-1, with 7 bases matching TRBD1. The sequences come from PBMCs, collected from the stem cell graft. This receptor was taken from a human donor who donated a stem cell graft to a child with Fanconi anemia. The CDR3 loop reads CASSLGGQMNTEAFF. CDR3 DNA: TGCGCCAGCAGCTTGGGGGGACAGATGAACACTGAAGCTTTCTTT.